These 22 T cell receptor beta chains originate from one sample sequenced in a study of cytomegalovirus exposure and HLA in healthy donors. The PCR had 60 Vbeta and 13 Jbeta primers. The assay was immunoSEQ multiplex PCR, and TCRdb's table has in-frame clones only and misses some. The repertoire holds some 100,000 clones, with 76% as singletons. Sequenced input: PBMCs. These receptors all come from a woman aged 45-59 years in good health and CMV-seropositive.

The V gene is TRBV9, the J gene TRBJ1-6; 7 bases map to TRBD1. V gave up 4 bases and J gave up 7 bases; unmatched junction bases: 5. The CDR3 is 14 residues long. Germline CDR1 is SGDLS and CDR2 is YYNGEE. CDR3 DNA sequence: TGTGCCAGCAGCAGGGGGCATGAGAATTCACCCCTCCACTTT. This translates into CASSRGHENSPLHF. Filled out from reference TRBV9 and TRBJ1-6, the complete variable domain reads DSGVTQTPKHLITATGQRVTLRCSPRSGDLSVYWYQQSLDQGLQFLIQYYNGEERAKGNILERFSAQQFPDLHSELNLSSLELGDSALYFCASSRGHENSPLHFGNGTRLTVT.

This clone was seen more than once but under ten times. This sequence joins TRBV30 and TRBJ2-7; 9 bases agree with TRBD1. The CDR3 runs 16 residues. V shed 3 bases and J 0 bases; nucleotides not matched to a gene: 9. The germline V gene encodes CDR1 GTSNPN and CDR2 SVGIG (reference sequence). CDR3 DNA: TGTGCCTGGAGGGGGGGTGGGACAGGGAGCTCCTACGAGCAGTACTTC. It encodes CAWRGGGTGSSYEQYF.

This clone was counted once. The chain joins TRBV9 to TRBJ2-7, with 8 bases matching TRBD2. The CDR3 loop spans 15 amino acids. Germline CDR1 and CDR2: SGDLS and YYNGEE. With 2 bases clipped from V and 3 bases from J, the junction kept 7 bases outside the gene matches. Here the CDR3 reads CASSVGSGGIYEQYF. The CDR3 DNA is TGTGCCAGCAGCGTGGGTTCGGGAGGGATCTACGAGCAGTACTTC. Full variable domain (outside the CDR3, taken from reference TRBV9 and TRBJ2-7): DSGVTQTPKHLITATGQRVTLRCSPRSGDLSVYWYQQSLDQGLQFLIQYYNGEERAKGNILERFSAQQFPDLHSELNLSSLELGDSALYFCASSVGSGGIYEQYFGPGTRLTVT.

The chain uses TRBV2 and TRBJ1-1; D is ambiguous. The germline V and J ends were trimmed by 3 bases and 1 base, with 18 bases remaining between them. Germline CDR1 and CDR2: SNHLY and FYNNEI. CDR3 length: 17 amino acids. DNA of the CDR3: TGTGCCAGCAGTGAGCGGGGATTTAATTCTGGGAACACTGAAGCTTTCTTT. Its translation: CASSERGFNSGNTEAFF.

The chain is built from TRBV30 and TRBJ1-1, with TRBD1 as a possible D gene (5 bases). The V end was cut by 1 base, the J end by 4 bases, with 10 bases between. CDR1 and CDR2 from the germline V gene are GTSNPN and SVGIG (reference sequence). The CDR3 covers 13 residues. The CDR3: CAWSEQGGTEAFF. CDR3 coding DNA: TGTGCCTGGAGTGAGCAGGGCGGCACTGAAGCTTTCTTT.

V gene TRBV12-5 combines with J gene TRBJ1-1; no clear D gene. Germline V gene lookup returns CDR1 LGHNT and CDR2 FRNRAP. This CDR3 has 16 residues. V shed 0 bases and J shed 0 bases, with 11 bases lying between them. The CDR3 DNA reads as TGTGCTAGTGGTTTGGTACTAGGCAACGTGAACACTGAAGCTTTCTTT. Protein sequence: CASGLVLGNVNTEAFF.

The DNA of the CDR3 is TGTGCCAGCAGCCCCGGAGAGACCCAGTACTTC. Its protein product is CASSPGETQYF. J is TRBJ2-5 and V is TRBV6-5; D is uncertain. CDR1 is MNHEY and CDR2 is SVGAGI in the germline V gene. V was trimmed by 6 bases and J by 4 bases, leaving 6 bases between them. This CDR3 is 11 amino acids long.

The chain recombines TRBV4-1 with TRBJ2-3; 10 positions match TRBD2. V dropped 3 bases and J dropped 0; count of bases not matched to a gene: 3. The CDR3 loop spans 16 amino acids. Germline V CDR1 and CDR2: MGHRA, YSYEKL. The CDR3 region is CASSQLAGVSTDTQYF. CDR3 sequence (DNA): TGCGCCAGCAGCCAGCTAGCGGGAGTCAGCACAGATACGCAGTATTTT.

V and J are TRBV20-1 and TRBJ2-1; D gene ambiguous. V was cut by 7 bases and J by 4 bases, with 8 bases left in between. This CDR3 contains 11 residues. From germline, CDR1 is DFQATT and CDR2 SNEGSKA (reference sequence). CDR3 loop: CSGAFYNEQFF. The CDR3, as DNA: TGCAGTGGGGCCTTTTACAATGAGCAGTTCTTC.

The chain combines TRBV18 with TRBJ1-2; TRBD1 matches 9 bases. The V and J ends lost 3 bases and 4 bases, in that order; junction bases with no gene match: 6. The CDR3 is made up of 15 amino acids. Germline V lookup: CDR1 KGHSH, CDR2 LQKENI. Here the CDR3 DNA reads TGTGCCAGCTCACCGAACCGGGACAGGGTCTATGGCTACACCTTC. Translation gives CASSPNRDRVYGYTF.

The rearrangement links TRBV9 to TRBJ2-3; maybe TRBD2 (6 bases). The germline V gene has CDR1 SGDLS and CDR2 YYNGEE. The CDR3 is 15 amino acids. V lost 0 bases and J 5 bases, leaving 13 bases between the germline ends. The CDR3 nucleotides read TGTGCCAGCAGCGTAGTCGGGAGAAGGGGAGATACGCAGTATTTT. Its translation is CASSVVGRRGDTQYF.

Regarding this clone: Compared with germline, one end of the junction differs, possibly owing to a read error. V and J are TRBV5-1 and TRBJ2-7, with D perhaps TRBD2 (5 bases). Germline assignment: CDR1 SGHRS and CDR2 YFSETQ. The CDR3 is 14 amino acids. Written as DNA, the CDR3 is TGCGCCAGCAGCTTGCGAGGGATCTCCCACGAGCAGTACTTC. Translation: CASSLRGISHEQYF.

V usage is TRBV27 and J usage is TRBJ2-1, with TRBD1 as a possible D gene (6 bases). This CDR3 comprises 15 residues. V was clipped by 4 bases and J by 3 bases, with 13 bases between them. The V gene's germline CDR1 is MNHEY and CDR2 SMNVEV (reference sequence). As DNA, the CDR3 is TGTGCCAGCAGTTGGGGGCTAGGAGACTACAATGAGCAGTTCTTC. It specifies CASSWGLGDYNEQFF.

The chain links TRBV7-6 to TRBJ1-1; D is uncertain. The CDR3 spans 13 residues. V lost 5 bases and J lost 0, with 7 bases in between. Germline CDR1 is SGHVS and CDR2 is FNYEAQ. The CDR3 bases are TGTGCCAGCAGCCTCAGGCTGAACACTGAAGCTTTCTTT. Translated, it gives CASSLRLNTEAFF.

J is TRBJ1-1 and V is TRBV19; D gene uncertain. The germline V gene has CDR1 LNHDA and CDR2 SQIVND (reference sequence). With 5 bases removed from V and 4 bases from J, the gap between germline ends came to 11 bases. This CDR3 comprises 13 residues. CDR3 bases: TGTGCCAGTAGTGAGGTGGTCGGCACTGAAGCTTTCTTT. Translating gives CASSEVVGTEAFF.

About this clone itself: Because it lacks the conserved phenylalanine or tryptophan at the end, this CDR3 is likely a read error. This chain joins TRBV7-3 and TRBJ2-3; the D gene is possibly TRBD1 (6 bases). Germline V lookup: CDR1 SGHTA, CDR2 FQGTGA. V was cut by 2 bases and J by 5 bases, with 8 bases left in between. The CDR3 is 13 amino acids. CDR3 bases: TGTGCCAGCAGCTTAGGGGGCCAAGATACGCAGTATCTT. Translated, it gives CASSLGGQDTQYL.

This sequence joins TRBV9 and TRBJ2-3, with D maybe TRBD2 (7 bases). V lost 3 bases, J lost 0 bases, and 20 bases lay in between. This CDR3 is 18 amino acids long. Per the germline V gene, CDR1 is SGDLS and CDR2 is YYNGEE. In DNA form, the CDR3 reads TGTGCCAGCAGCGCTAGCCGCGGGGGCCCCCTGAGCACAGATACGCAGTATTTT. It is translated as CASSASRGGPLSTDTQYF.

The rearrangement uses TRBV4-1 and TRBJ2-7; 7 bases agree with TRBD1. The CDR3 contains 13 residues. V lost 2 bases, J lost 4 bases, and 2 bases stayed unmatched. Per germline, CDR1 MGHRA and CDR2 YSYEKL. CDR3 region: CASSQTTGYEQYF. CDR3 nucleotides: TGCGCCAGCAGCCAAACGACAGGGTACGAGCAGTACTTC.

The chain recombines TRBV7-9 with TRBJ1-1; D perhaps matches TRBD1 (6 bases). Germline CDR1 is SEHNR and CDR2 is FQNEAQ (reference sequence). The CDR3 length is 16 residues. V gave up 2 bases and J gave up 1 base, with 14 bases separating them. Here the CDR3 reads CASSLKGGAENTEAFF. The CDR3 coding sequence is TGTGCCAGCAGCTTAAAAGGGGGGGCGGAGAACACTGAAGCTTTCTTT. Drawing the rest from reference TRBV7-9 and TRBJ1-1, the complete variable domain is DTGVSQNPRHKITKRGQNVTFRCDPISEHNRLYWYRQTLGQGPEFLTYFQNEAQLEKSRLLSDRFSAERPKGSFSTLEIQRTEQGDSAMYLCASSLKGGAENTEAFFGQGTRLTVV.

This rearrangement joins TRBV9 to TRBJ1-1; TRBD1 is a possible D gene (5 bases). The ends were cut back, 3 bases at V and 0 bases at J, with 12 bases in the middle. CDR1 SGDLS and CDR2 YYNGEE come from the germline V gene. The CDR3 has 15 residues. CDR3 amino acids: CASSEETAMNTEAFF. CDR3 bases: TGTGCCAGCAGCGAGGAGACAGCGATGAACACTGAAGCTTTCTTT.

CDR3 sequence (DNA): TGTGCCAGCAGTTCTCAGGGGGCTCAAGGAAACACCATATATTTT. It is translated as CASSSQGAQGNTIYF. The chain carries TRBV2 and TRBJ1-3; 8 nucleotides align to TRBD1. With 5 bases clipped from V and 4 bases from J, the junction kept 7 bases outside the gene matches. Germline V gene sequence: CDR1 SNHLY, CDR2 FYNNEI. The length of the CDR3 is 15 residues.

The V call is TRBV7-6, the J call TRBJ1-1; no clear D. Germline-derived CDR1 and CDR2 are SGHVS and FNYEAQ. With 0 bases removed from V and 0 bases from J, the gap between germline ends came to 8 bases. The CDR3 runs 15 residues. The CDR3 region is CASSLAYGVNTEAFF. The CDR3 DNA is TGTGCCAGCAGCTTAGCCTACGGGGTGAACACTGAAGCTTTCTTT.